The 22 T cell receptor beta chains listed next were all sequenced from one sample in a study of CD8 T cells in ankylosing spondylitis. MiXCR was run by TCRdb on the 5' RACE reads, yielding one entry per CDR3 protein. Here the sample spans approximately 140,000 distinct CDR3 sequences, 40% to 50% being singletons. The sample comprised synovial fluid, either unsorted or a sorted T cell fraction (not recorded which). The receptors originated from a male donor with ankylosing spondylitis.

The chain is built from TRBV3-1 and TRBJ2-7; D not certain. Germline V gene lookup returns CDR1 LGHDT and CDR2 YNNKEL (reference sequence). CDR3 length: 15 amino acids. V was trimmed by 6 bases and J by 5 bases, leaving 20 bases between them. The CDR3 nucleotides read TGTGCCAGCAGTGGCCGTCGGGCTCACGCTCACGAGCAGTACTTC. Amino acids: CASSGRRAHAHEQYF.

The CDR3 nucleotides are TGTGCCAGCACGGTCTTTCGCAGGAACACTGAAGCTTTCTTT. It translates to CASTVFRRNTEAFF. This chain links TRBV7-9 with TRBJ1-1; D call uncertain. This CDR3 has 14 amino acids. The germline V gene encodes CDR1 SEHNR and CDR2 FQNEAQ (reference sequence). The V gene lost 7 bases and the J gene lost 1 base, with 13 bases spanning the gap.

The chain has TRBV5-1 and TRBJ1-1, with 9 bases fitting TRBD1. Losses at the gene ends were 3 bases for V and 9 bases for J; bases not matched to a gene: 12. CDR1 is SGHRS and CDR2 is YFSETQ in the germline V gene. The CDR3 is 15 amino acids. The CDR3 reads CASSCTKGQGEKAFF. DNA for the CDR3: TGCGCCAGCAGCTGTACAAAGGGACAGGGAGAAAAAGCTTTCTTT.

The chain employs TRBV20-1 and TRBJ2-5; 9 bases line up with TRBD2. The CDR3 covers 15 residues. Germline CDR1 reads DFQATT; CDR2 reads SNEGSKA (reference sequence). J was trimmed by 2 bases and V by 0 bases; bases with no gene match: 4. CDR3 loop: CSARDLTSGQETQYF. CDR3 nucleotide sequence: TGCAGTGCTAGAGACCTGACTAGCGGACAAGAGACCCAGTACTTC.

The chain carries TRBV6-4 and TRBJ2-6, with TRBD1 as a possible D gene (5 bases). The V gene lost 2 bases and the J gene lost 4 bases, with 27 bases spanning the gap. The germline CDR1 and CDR2 sequences are MRHNA and SNTAGT. The CDR3 loop spans 21 amino acids. The CDR3: CASSDVSACFLFRAGANVLTF. CDR3 nucleotide sequence: TGTGCCAGCAGTGACGTCTCGGCCTGCTTCCTTTTCAGGGCCGGGGCCAACGTCCTGACTTTC.

This clonotype was detected many times. The chain carries TRBV12-3 or TRBV12-4 and TRBJ2-1; 8 bases agree with TRBD2. This CDR3 is 15 amino acids long. The V and J ends lost 8 bases and 4 bases, in that order; junction bases with no gene match: 10. CDR3 in DNA: TGTGCCAGCCGGGGGGGCTCGTCGGCTTACAATGAGCAGTTCTTC. Protein: CASRGGSSAYNEQFF.

This clonotype was seen repeatedly, ten times or more. This rearrangement joins TRBV12-3 or TRBV12-4 to TRBJ1-2; no reliable D call. There are 16 residues in the CDR3. The V and J ends lost 3 bases and 4 bases respectively, with 18 bases between them. The CDR3 loop is CASSFFADQTSYGYTF. Written as DNA, the CDR3 is TGTGCCAGCAGTTTCTTCGCAGACCAGACTTCCTATGGCTACACCTTC.

The chain recombines TRBV4-1 with TRBJ2-1, with D tentatively TRBD2 (5 bases). Germline assignment: CDR1 MGHRA and CDR2 YSYEKL. Trimming stripped 1 base from V and 6 bases from J, with 22 bases between. This CDR3 is 18 amino acids long. As DNA, the CDR3 is TGCGCCAGCAGCCAAGCTAGCTTTCGTCTACGGGTTTTCAATGAGCAGTTCTTC. Protein sequence: CASSQASFRLRVFNEQFF.

This sequence joins TRBV2 and TRBJ1-1, with D possibly TRBD1 on 6 matching bases. The CDR3 is 15 amino acids. Deletions cut 1 base from V and 4 bases from J, with 13 bases between. The germline V gene has CDR1 SNHLY and CDR2 FYNNEI. CDR3 DNA sequence: TGTGCCAGCAGTGAAGGTTCAGGGGTGGGCACTGAAGCTTTCTTT. Translating gives CASSEGSGVGTEAFF.

This clonotype was detected a few times. The genes are TRBV5-1 and TRBJ1-1, with a tentative D call TRBD1 (5 bases). The CDR3 loop spans 18 amino acids. With 0 bases removed from V and 0 bases from J, the gap between germline ends came to 18 bases. Per the germline V gene, CDR1 is SGHRS and CDR2 is YFSETQ. CDR3 amino acids: CASSLGSWGVTMNTEAFF. In DNA, the CDR3 is TGCGCCAGCAGCTTGGGGTCATGGGGGGTCACTATGAACACTGAAGCTTTCTTT.

The chain couples TRBV15 to TRBJ2-7, with 10 positions matching TRBD2. V was pared by 4 bases and J by 6 bases, with 9 bases of the junction left unmatched. CDR3 length: 15 residues. CDR1 and CDR2 from the germline V gene are LNHNV and YYDKDF (reference sequence). This CDR3 is CATSTDSGRLGEQYF. CDR3 nucleotide sequence: TGTGCCACCAGCACTGATAGCGGGAGGCTCGGCGAGCAGTACTTC.

CDR3 protein: CASSPGQGIGAFF. DNA of the CDR3: TGTGCCAGCAGCCCGGGACAGGGGATCGGTGCTTTCTTT. The chain employs TRBV13 and TRBJ1-1; 10 bases are a match to TRBD1. The germline V gene has CDR1 PRHDT and CDR2 FYEKMQ (reference sequence). The length of the CDR3 is 13 residues. With V trimmed by 5 bases and J by 11 bases, 8 bases remained unmatched.

The V gene is TRBV7-6, the J gene TRBJ2-7; TRBD2 is a possible D gene (5 bases). The V gene's germline CDR1 is SGHVS and CDR2 FNYEAQ. V lost 5 bases and J lost 3, with 17 bases in between. This CDR3 region has 15 residues. The CDR3 region has the DNA TGTGCCAGCAGCCGAGAACAAACAGACTACTACGAGCAGTACTTC. This encodes CASSREQTDYYEQYF.

In its sample, this clonotype was seen a few times. This chain connects TRBV20-1 to TRBJ2-1, with 14 bases identical to TRBD2. CDR3 length: 14 amino acids. V shed 5 bases, J shed 11 bases, and the junction held 8 bases outside the gene matches. Per germline, CDR1 DFQATT and CDR2 SNEGSKA (reference sequence). CDR3 in amino acids: CSAGTSGSDIKQFF. CDR3 DNA: TGCAGTGCTGGGACTAGCGGGAGCGATATTAAGCAGTTCTTC.

The V call is TRBV18, the J call TRBJ2-7, with 10 bases fitting TRBD2. V was pared by 0 bases and J by 2 bases, with 1 base of the junction left unmatched. The CDR3 extends over 15 amino acids. Germline V gene data show CDR1 as KGHSH and CDR2 as LQKENI. DNA of the CDR3: TGTGCCAGCTCACCACCTAGCGGGAGGCCCTACGAGCAGTACTTC. Encoded protein: CASSPPSGRPYEQYF.

This clonotype has more than one count but fewer than ten. The chain links TRBV20-1 to TRBJ2-7; D may match TRBD1 or TRBD2 (5 bases each). CDR3 length equals 12 residues. V dropped 5 bases and J dropped 2 bases, with 10 bases sitting between them. Germline V gene lookup returns CDR1 DFQATT and CDR2 SNEGSKA (reference sequence). DNA of the CDR3: TGCAGTGCTGGGGACGATCCCTACGAGCAGTACTTC. Its protein is CSAGDDPYEQYF.

This clonotype has more than one count but fewer than ten. The chain couples TRBV27 to TRBJ2-1, with D perhaps TRBD2 (7 bases). V lost 7 bases, J lost 8 bases, and 15 bases lay in between. CDR1 and CDR2 (germline): MNHEY, SMNVEV (reference sequence). The CDR3 has 13 residues. The CDR3 sequence is CASTLGGGYEQFF. The CDR3 DNA is TGTGCCAGCACCTTGGGGGGGGGCTATGAGCAGTTCTTC.

A note on this clonotype: Germline and junction disagree at one end, which may indicate a read error. The chain couples TRBV2 to TRBJ2-7, with D perhaps matching TRBD2 (6 bases). Per germline, CDR1 SNHLY and CDR2 FYNNEI. CDR3 length: 10 residues. The CDR3 coding sequence is TGTGCCAGCAGCGCGACTAGTCCGGACTTC. It translates to CASSATSPDF.

This clonotype was seen only a few times. The chain combines TRBV28 with TRBJ2-1; 8 nucleotides line up with TRBD1. The germline CDR1 and CDR2 sequences are MDHEN and SYDVKM. V was clipped by 4 bases and J by 7 bases; unmatched bases: 9. The CDR3 contains 15 residues. The CDR3 DNA reads TGTGCCAGCAGTTGGACAGGGAAGTTAGGAAATGAGCAGTTCTTC. Encoded protein: CASSWTGKLGNEQFF.

This clonotype was counted only a few times. This chain connects TRBV27 to TRBJ2-5, with D possibly being TRBD1 (7 bases). Germline lookup yields CDR1 MNHEY and CDR2 SMNVEV (reference sequence). Trimming removed 2 bases from V and 7 bases from J, with 11 bases in between. There are 13 residues in the CDR3. In DNA, the CDR3 is TGTGCCAGCAGTTTAGGAGGGGGCACGACCCAGTACTTC. It yields the protein CASSLGGGTTQYF.

The chain joins TRBV20-1 to TRBJ2-1; D is perhaps TRBD2 (7 bases). V lost 4 bases and J 9 bases, leaving 16 bases between the germline ends. This CDR3 comprises 13 residues. Per germline, CDR1 DFQATT and CDR2 SNEGSKA (reference sequence). The CDR3 here is CSANGGLDGEQFF. In DNA, the CDR3 is TGCAGTGCTAACGGGGGGCTGGATGGTGAGCAGTTCTTC.

The genes are TRBV12-5 and TRBJ2-1; D is undetermined. Germline V lookup: CDR1 LGHNT, CDR2 FRNRAP. The CDR3 is 17 residues long. V lost 0 bases and J lost 1, with 13 bases in between. The CDR3 loop is CASGLVKTPLSYNEQFF. For the CDR3, the DNA is TGTGCTAGTGGTTTGGTCAAGACACCTTTGTCCTACAATGAGCAGTTCTTC.